This record concerns one T cell receptor beta chain sequence. What it recognizes is unknown. Primers included in the PCR were 60 Vbeta and 13 Jbeta primers. TCRdb's copy holds only in-frame clones and misses some; the assay was immunoSEQ multiplex PCR. The data show some 120,000 clones, 70% to 85% seen once. CDR1 and CDR2 (germline): SGHDN, FVKESK. V was clipped by 4 bases and J by 0 bases; unmatched bases: 8. The CDR3 spans 18 residues. This specimen comes from a study of cytomegalovirus exposure and HLA in healthy donors. Whole-study findings and limits: Confirmation was obtained in vitro that three CMV-associated chains are specific for CMV antigens. The study carried out a later analysis of TCR beta sequences. It associated 16,951 of them with specific HLA alleles at a false discovery rate of 0.05. An analysis that came later showed most CMV-associated TCR beta chains appearing HLA-restricted.

The clonotype was recovered from a woman between 18 and 29 years old in good health and CMV-seropositive. The specimen sequenced was PBMCs. The chain uses TRBV14 and TRBJ2-3; TRBD2 agrees at 12 bases. This CDR3 is CASSPGLAGFPSTDTQYF. In DNA, the CDR3 is TGTGCCAGCAGCCCTGGACTAGCGGGGTTTCCTAGCACAGATACGCAGTATTTT.